Included here is one T cell receptor beta chain sequence, with context. This sample is part of a study of blood T cell repertoires in COVID-19. The V and J ends lost 1 base and 5 bases, in that order; junction bases with no gene match: 12. CDR3 length equals 16 residues. From germline, CDR1 is SGDLS and CDR2 YYNGEE. TCRdb's table, derived via immunoSEQ multiplex PCR, lists solely in-frame clones and lacks some. The data contain more than 95,000 clones, approximately 87% of them singletons. This chain connects TRBV9 to TRBJ2-7; 7 bases are shared with TRBD2. The source material was peripheral blood. This receptor was identified in a man younger than 45 with acute or convalescent COVID-19. CDR3 amino acids: CASSVLSGGIADEQYF. In DNA, the CDR3 is TGTGCCAGCAGCGTATTGTCCGGGGGGATTGCGGACGAGCAGTACTTC. Supplemented by reference TRBV9 and TRBJ2-7, the full variable domain reads DSGVTQTPKHLITATGQRVTLRCSPRSGDLSVYWYQQSLDQGLQFLIQYYNGEERAKGNILERFSAQQFPDLHSELNLSSLELGDSALYFCASSVLSGGIADEQYFGPGTRLTVT.